This TCR beta chain was sequenced during a study of identical twins. TCRdb re-called the 5' RACE reads through MiXCR, storing one row per CDR3 protein. The sample has a few hundred thousand distinct CDR3 sequences, over 9.5% seen once. V lost 6 bases and J lost 2; bases outside the gene matches: 6. The CDR3 has 15 amino acids. CDR1 MDHEN and CDR2 SYDVKM come from the germline V gene. Separately, the same data were catalogued under a study of yellow fever vaccine responses in identical twins.

V and J are TRBV28 and TRBJ2-3; TRBD1 matches at 9 bases. The sequence derives from a woman between 18 and 29 years old in good health. The sequenced sample was memory (CD45RO+) T cells sorted from blood. The CDR3 DNA is TGTGCCAGCAGGCGCACAGGGGGCCACACAGATACGCAGTATTTT. It translates to CASRRTGGHTDTQYF. Looking up the rest from reference TRBV28 and TRBJ2-3 gives the full variable domain: DVKVTQSSRYLVKRTGEKVFLECVQDMDHENMFWYRQDPGLGLRLIYFSYDVKMKEKGDIPEGYSVSREKKERFSLILESASTNQTSMYLCASRRTGGHTDTQYFGPGTRLTVL.